The clone carrying this T cell receptor beta chain was counted ten times or more. Its specificity is unknown. The DNA ends 3 residues before the CDR3 does, and the rest of the CDR3 is filled in from the germline J gene. The assay was immunoSEQ multiplex PCR, and TCRdb's table has in-frame clones only and misses some. In total the sample includes some 22,000 clones, none of them seen once. This record belongs to a study of T cell clonality in common variable immunodeficiency. Regarding the study as a whole: Reportedly, TCR beta sequences from common variable immunodeficiency showed fewer deletions and N-nucleotide insertions.

This CDR3 comprises 14 residues. CDR1 and CDR2 (germline): SGHDN, FVKESK. V was cut by 1 base and J by 6 bases, with 13 bases left in between. The specimen was peripheral blood mononuclear cells. The clonotype originates from a human donor with common variable immunodeficiency. The rearrangement links TRBV14 to TRBJ2-7, with no clear D. Here the CDR3 reads CASSQVGRSSEQYF. The sequenced part of the CDR3 DNA is TGTGCCAGCAGCCAAGTAGGCAGGAGTAGCGAG.